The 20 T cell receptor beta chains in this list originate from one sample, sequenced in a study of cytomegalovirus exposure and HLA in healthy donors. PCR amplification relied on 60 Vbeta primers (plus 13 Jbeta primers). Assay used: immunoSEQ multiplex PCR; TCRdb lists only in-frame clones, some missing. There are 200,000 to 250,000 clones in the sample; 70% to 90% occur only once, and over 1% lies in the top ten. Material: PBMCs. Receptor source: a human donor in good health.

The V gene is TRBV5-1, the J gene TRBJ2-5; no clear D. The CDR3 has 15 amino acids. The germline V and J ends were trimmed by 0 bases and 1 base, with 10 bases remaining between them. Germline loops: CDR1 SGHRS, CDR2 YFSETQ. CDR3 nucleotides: TGCGCCAGCAGCTTGGCCGGGTCTGGCCAAGAGACCCAGTACTTC. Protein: CASSLAGSGQETQYF.

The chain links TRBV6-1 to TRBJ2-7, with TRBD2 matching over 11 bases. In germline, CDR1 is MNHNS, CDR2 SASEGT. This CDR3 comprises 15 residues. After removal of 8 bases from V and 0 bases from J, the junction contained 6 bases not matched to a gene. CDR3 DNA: TGTGCCAGCCCACCGGGACTAGCGGTCTCCTACGAGCAGTACTTC. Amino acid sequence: CASPPGLAVSYEQYF.

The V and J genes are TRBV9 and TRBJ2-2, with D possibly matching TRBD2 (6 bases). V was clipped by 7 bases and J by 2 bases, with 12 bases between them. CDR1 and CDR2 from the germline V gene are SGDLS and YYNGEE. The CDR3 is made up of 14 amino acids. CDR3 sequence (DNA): TGTGCCAGCGATTCGGACTACAACACCGGGGAGCTGTTTTTT. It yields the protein CASDSDYNTGELFF. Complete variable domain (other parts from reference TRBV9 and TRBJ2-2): DSGVTQTPKHLITATGQRVTLRCSPRSGDLSVYWYQQSLDQGLQFLIQYYNGEERAKGNILERFSAQQFPDLHSELNLSSLELGDSALYFCASDSDYNTGELFFGEGSRLTVL.

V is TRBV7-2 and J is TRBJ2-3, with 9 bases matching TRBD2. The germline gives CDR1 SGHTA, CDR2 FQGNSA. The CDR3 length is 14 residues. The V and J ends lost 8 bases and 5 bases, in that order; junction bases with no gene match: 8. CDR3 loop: CASSLAGVIDTQYF. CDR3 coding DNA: TGTGCCAGCTCCTTAGCGGGAGTCATAGATACGCAGTATTTT.

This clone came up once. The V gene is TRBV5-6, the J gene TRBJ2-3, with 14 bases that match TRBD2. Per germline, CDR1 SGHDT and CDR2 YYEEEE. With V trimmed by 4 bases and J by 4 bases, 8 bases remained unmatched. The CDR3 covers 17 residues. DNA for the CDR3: TGTGCCAGCAGCGTATGGACTAGCGGGAGGTTGGCAGATACGCAGTATTTT. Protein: CASSVWTSGRLADTQYF.

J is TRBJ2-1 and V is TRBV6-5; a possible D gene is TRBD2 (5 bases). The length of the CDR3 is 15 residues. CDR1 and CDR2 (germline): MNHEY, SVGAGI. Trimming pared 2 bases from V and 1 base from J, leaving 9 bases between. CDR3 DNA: TGTGCCAGCAGTTACGTTGCGGGTTCCTACAATGAGCAGTTCTTC. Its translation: CASSYVAGSYNEQFF.

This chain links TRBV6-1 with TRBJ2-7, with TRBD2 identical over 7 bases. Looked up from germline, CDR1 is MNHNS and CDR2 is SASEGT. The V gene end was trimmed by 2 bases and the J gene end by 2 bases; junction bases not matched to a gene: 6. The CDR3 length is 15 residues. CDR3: CASSELGGSPYEQYF. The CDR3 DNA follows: TGTGCCAGCAGTGAATTGGGGGGGAGCCCCTACGAGCAGTACTTC.

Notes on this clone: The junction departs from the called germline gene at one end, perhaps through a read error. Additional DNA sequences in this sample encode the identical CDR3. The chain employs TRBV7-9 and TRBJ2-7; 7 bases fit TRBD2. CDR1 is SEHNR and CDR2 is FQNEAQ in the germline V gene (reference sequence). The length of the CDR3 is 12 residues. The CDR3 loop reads CSSSLGGDEQYF. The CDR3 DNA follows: TGTTCCAGCAGCTTGGGAGGGGACGAGCAGTACTTC.

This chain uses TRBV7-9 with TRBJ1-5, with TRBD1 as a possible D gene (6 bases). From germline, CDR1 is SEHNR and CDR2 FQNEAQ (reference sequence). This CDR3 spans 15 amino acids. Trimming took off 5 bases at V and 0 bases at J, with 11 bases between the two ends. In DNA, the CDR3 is TGTGCCAGCAGCAGGGGGGGGAATAGCAATCAGCCCCAGCATTTT. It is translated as CASSRGGNSNQPQHF.

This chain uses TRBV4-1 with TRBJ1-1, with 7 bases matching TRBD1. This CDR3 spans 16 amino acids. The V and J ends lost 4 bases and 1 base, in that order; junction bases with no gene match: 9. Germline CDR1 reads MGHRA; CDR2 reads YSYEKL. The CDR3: CASSPLGRGSNTEAFF. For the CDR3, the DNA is TGCGCCAGCAGCCCCCTGGGCAGGGGGTCGAACACTGAAGCTTTCTTT.

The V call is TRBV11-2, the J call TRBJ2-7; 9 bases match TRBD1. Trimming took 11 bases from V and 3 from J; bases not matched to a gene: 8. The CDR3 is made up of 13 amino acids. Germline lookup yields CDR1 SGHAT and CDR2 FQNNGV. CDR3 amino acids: CAGGTGNLYEQYF. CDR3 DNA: TGTGCCGGAGGGACAGGGAACCTCTACGAGCAGTACTTC.

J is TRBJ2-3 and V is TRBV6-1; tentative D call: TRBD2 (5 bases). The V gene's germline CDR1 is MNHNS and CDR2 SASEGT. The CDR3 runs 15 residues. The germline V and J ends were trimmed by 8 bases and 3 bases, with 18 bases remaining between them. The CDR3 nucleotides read TGTGCCAGCGTTTCGGTAGGGAGCAGGACAGATACGCAGTATTTT. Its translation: CASVSVGSRTDTQYF.

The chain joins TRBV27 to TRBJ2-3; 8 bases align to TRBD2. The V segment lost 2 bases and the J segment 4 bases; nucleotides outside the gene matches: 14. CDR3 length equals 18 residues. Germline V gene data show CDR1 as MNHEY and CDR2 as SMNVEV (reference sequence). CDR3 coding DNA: TGTGCCAGCAGTTTAGGGACTAGGAGGGGGGTTTTGGCAGATACGCAGTATTTT. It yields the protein CASSLGTRRGVLADTQYF.

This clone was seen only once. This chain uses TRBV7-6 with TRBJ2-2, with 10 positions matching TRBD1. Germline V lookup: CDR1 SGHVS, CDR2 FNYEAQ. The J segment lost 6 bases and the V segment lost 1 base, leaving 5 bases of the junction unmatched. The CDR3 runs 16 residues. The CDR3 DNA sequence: TGTGCCAGCAGCTTAGGGGGACAGGGGTTGGCCGGGGAGCTGTTTTTT. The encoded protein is CASSLGGQGLAGELFF. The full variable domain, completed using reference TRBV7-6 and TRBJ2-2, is GAGVSQSPRYKVTKRGQDVALRCDPISGHVSLYWYRQALGQGPEFLTYFNYEAQQDKSGLPNDRFSAERPEGSISTLTIQRTEQRDSAMYRCASSLGGQGLAGELFFGEGSRLTVL.

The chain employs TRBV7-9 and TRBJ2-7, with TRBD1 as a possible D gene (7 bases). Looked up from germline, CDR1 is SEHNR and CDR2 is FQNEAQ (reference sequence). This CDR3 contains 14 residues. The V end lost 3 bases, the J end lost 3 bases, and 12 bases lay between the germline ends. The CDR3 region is CASSFGGQFYEQYF. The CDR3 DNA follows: TGTGCCAGCAGCTTCGGGGGACAGTTCTACGAGCAGTACTTC.

The CDR3 DNA sequence: TGTGCCAGCAGTCCCGTACAGGGACGCACTGAAGCTTTCTTT. Protein product: CASSPVQGRTEAFF. J is TRBJ1-1 and V is TRBV6-6; D possibly corresponds to TRBD1 (6 bases). The V gene lost 5 bases and the J gene lost 4 bases, with 14 bases spanning the gap. This CDR3 spans 14 amino acids. Looked up from germline, CDR1 is MNHNY and CDR2 is SVGAGI (reference sequence).

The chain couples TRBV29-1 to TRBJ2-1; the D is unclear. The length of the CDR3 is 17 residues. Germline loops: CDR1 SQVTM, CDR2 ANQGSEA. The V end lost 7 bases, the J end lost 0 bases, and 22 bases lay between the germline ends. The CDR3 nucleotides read TGCAGCGCCAGTAAGAGGCAGTTTTCGAGCTCCTACAATGAGCAGTTCTTC. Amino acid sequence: CSASKRQFSSSYNEQFF.

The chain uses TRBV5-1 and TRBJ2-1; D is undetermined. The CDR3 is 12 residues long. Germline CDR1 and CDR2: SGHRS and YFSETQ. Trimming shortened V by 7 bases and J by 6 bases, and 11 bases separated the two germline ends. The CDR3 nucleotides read TGCGCCAGCGGCCAGGATGGCAATGAGCAGTTCTTC. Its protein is CASGQDGNEQFF.

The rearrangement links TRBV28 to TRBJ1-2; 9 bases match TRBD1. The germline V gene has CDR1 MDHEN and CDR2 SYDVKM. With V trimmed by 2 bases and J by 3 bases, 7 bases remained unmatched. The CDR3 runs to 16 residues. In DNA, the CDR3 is TGTGCCAGCAGTTTAAGGGTAGGGGACAGGGACTATGGCTACACCTTC. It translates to CASSLRVGDRDYGYTF.

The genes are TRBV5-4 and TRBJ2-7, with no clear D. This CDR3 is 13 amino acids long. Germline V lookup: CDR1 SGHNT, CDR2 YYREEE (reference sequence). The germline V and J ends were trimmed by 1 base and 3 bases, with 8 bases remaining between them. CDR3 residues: CASSLSPIYEQYF. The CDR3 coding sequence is TGTGCCAGCAGCTTGTCCCCCATCTACGAGCAGTACTTC.